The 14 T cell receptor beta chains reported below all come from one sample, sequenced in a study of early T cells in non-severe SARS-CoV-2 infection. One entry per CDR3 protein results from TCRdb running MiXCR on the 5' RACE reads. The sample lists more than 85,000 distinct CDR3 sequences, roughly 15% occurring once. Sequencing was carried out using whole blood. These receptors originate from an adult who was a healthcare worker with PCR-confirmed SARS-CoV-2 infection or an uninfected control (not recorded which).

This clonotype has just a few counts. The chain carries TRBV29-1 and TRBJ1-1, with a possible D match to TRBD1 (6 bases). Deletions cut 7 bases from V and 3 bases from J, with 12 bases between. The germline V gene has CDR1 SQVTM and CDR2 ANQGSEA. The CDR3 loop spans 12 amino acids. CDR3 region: CSGQGSDTEAFF. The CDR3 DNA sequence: TGCAGCGGTCAGGGGTCGGACACTGAAGCTTTCTTT.

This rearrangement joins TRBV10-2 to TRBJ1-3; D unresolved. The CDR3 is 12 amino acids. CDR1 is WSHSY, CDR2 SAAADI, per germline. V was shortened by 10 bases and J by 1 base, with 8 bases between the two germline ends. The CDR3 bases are TGCGCCACCCTAGGGTCTGGAAACACCATATATTTT. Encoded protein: CATLGSGNTIYF.

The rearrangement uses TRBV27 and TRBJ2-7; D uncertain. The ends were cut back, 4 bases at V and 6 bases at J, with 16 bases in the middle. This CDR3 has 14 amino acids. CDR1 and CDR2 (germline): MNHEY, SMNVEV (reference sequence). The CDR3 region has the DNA TGTGCCAGCAGTTCCCAGACGGCCTGGAGCGAGCAGTACTTC. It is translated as CASSSQTAWSEQYF.

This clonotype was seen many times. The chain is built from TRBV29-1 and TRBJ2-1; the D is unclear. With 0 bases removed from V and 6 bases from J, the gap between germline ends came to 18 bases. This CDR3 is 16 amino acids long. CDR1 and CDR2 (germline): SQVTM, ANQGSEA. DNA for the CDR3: TGCAGCGTTGAAGATCTGGCGGATCGATACCTCAATGAGCAGTTCTTC. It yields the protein CSVEDLADRYLNEQFF.

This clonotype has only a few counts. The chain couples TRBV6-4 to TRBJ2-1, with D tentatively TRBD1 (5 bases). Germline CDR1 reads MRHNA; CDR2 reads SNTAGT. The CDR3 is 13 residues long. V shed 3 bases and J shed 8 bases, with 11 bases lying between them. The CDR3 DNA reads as TGTGCCAGCAGTGATTTCTTAGGGGATGAGCAGTTCTTC. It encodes CASSDFLGDEQFF.

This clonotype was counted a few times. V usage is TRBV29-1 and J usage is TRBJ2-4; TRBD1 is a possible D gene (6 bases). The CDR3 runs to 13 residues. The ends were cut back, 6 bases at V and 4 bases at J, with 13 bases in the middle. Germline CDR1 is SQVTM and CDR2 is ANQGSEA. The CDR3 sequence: CSVLRDKKNIQYF. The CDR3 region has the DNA TGCAGCGTCCTTCGGGACAAGAAAAACATTCAGTACTTC.

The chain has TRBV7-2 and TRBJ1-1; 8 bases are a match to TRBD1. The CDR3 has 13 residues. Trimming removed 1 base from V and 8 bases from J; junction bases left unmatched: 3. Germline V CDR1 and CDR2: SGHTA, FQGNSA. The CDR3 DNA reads TGTGCCAGCAGCTTAGGTCGGGACAGGGAAGCTTTCTTT. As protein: CASSLGRDREAFF.

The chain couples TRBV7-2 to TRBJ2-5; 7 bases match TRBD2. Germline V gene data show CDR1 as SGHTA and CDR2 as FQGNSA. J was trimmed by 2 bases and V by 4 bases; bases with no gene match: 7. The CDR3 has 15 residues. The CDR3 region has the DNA TGTGCCAGCAGCTCGTCTAGCGGACTTCAAGAGACCCAGTACTTC. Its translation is CASSSSSGLQETQYF. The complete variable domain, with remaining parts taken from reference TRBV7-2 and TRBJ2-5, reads GAGVSQSPSNKVTEKGKDVELRCDPISGHTALYWYRQSLGQGLEFLIYFQGNSAPDKSGLPSDRFSAERTGGSVSTLTIQRTQQEDSAVYLCASSSSSGLQETQYFGPGTRLLVL.

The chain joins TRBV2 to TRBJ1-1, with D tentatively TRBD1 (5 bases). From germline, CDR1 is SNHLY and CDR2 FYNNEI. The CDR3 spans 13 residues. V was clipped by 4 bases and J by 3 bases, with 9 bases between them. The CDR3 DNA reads TGTGCCAGCAGTGCCAGCAGGGACACTGAAGCTTTCTTT. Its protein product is CASSASRDTEAFF.

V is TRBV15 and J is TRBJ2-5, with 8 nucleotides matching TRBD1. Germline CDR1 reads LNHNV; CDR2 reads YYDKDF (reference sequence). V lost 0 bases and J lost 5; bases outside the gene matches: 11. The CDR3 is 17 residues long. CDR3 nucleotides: TGTGCCACCAGCAGAGATAGAGGACAGGGTTCACTCGAGACCCAGTACTTC. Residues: CATSRDRGQGSLETQYF. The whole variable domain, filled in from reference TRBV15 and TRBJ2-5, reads DAMVIQNPRYQVTQFGKPVTLSCSQTLNHNVMYWYQQKSSQAPKLLFHYYDKDFNNEADTPDNFQSRRPNTSFCFLDIRSPGLGDTAMYLCATSRDRGQGSLETQYFGPGTRLLVL.

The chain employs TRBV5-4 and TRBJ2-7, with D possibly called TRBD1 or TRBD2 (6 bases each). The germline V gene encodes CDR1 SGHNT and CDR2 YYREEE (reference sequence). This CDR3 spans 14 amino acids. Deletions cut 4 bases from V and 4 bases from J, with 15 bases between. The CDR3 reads CASSPPGGPYEQYF. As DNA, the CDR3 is TGTGCCAGCAGCCCCCCCGGGGGCCCGTACGAGCAGTACTTC. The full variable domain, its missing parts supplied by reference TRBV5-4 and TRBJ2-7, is ETGVTQSPTHLIKTRGQQVTLRCSSQSGHNTVSWYQQALGQGPQFIFQYYREEENGRGNFPPRFSGLQFPNYSSELNVNALELDDSALYLCASSPPGGPYEQYFGPGTRLTVT.

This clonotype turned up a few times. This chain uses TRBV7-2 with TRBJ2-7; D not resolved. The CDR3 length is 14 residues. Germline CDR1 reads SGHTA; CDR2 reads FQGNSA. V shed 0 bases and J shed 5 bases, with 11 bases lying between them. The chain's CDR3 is CASSLAWSRDEQYF. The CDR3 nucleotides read TGTGCCAGCAGCTTAGCGTGGTCCCGGGACGAGCAGTACTTC.

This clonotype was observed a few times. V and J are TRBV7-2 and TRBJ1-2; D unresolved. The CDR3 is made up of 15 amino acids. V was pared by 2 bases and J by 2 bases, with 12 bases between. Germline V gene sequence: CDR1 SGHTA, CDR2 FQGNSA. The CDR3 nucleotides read TGTGCCAGCAGCTTAAGTCACAGAAGCAACTATGGCTACACCTTC. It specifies CASSLSHRSNYGYTF.

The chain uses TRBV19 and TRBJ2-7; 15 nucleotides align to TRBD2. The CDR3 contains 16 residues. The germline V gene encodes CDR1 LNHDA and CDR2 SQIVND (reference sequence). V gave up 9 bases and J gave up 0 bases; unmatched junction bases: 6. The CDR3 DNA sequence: TGTGCCAGGCCGGGACTAGCGGGAGGAAGCTCCTACGAGCAGTACTTC. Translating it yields CARPGLAGGSSYEQYF.